This section outlines one T cell receptor (beta chain) sequence together with its context. The source of the sample is a study of blood T cell repertoires in COVID-19. About the research overall: In each case, the material was cDNA or gDNA derived from T cells, B-cell-depleted T cells, or PBMCs.

Original methodology: Scientists estimated how many nucleated cells there were by amplifying reference gene primers. The data were produced by immunoSEQ multiplex PCR, yet TCRdb's version contains in-frame clones alone and is incomplete. V, J and clone size were drawn from that table, and D and trimming were deduced from the DNA. The table lists about 380,000 clones, roughly 90% of them singletons. The V and J ends lost 6 bases and 7 bases, in that order; junction bases with no gene match: 9. In germline, CDR1 is KGHSH, CDR2 LQKENI. The CDR3 is made up of 13 amino acids. The clonotype comes from a man aged 35 to 55 with acute or convalescent COVID-19. Material for sequencing was peripheral blood. This chain links TRBV18 with TRBJ2-7, with 7 positions matching TRBD1. CDR3 loop: CASSPVDRDEQYF. CDR3 bases: TGTGCCAGCTCGCCGGTCGACAGGGATGAGCAGTACTTC.